The following is a TCR beta chain sequence with its context. It has no known antigen specificity. Qualities for individual bases were not recorded, and no much larger clone is one base off. The sample's time point label is to be understood as: about 28 days (+/-7) after the second vaccine dose. Because spike-specific TCR depth and breadth did not differ between the two schedules, AZD1222 recipients who got a second dose at roughly 4 weeks were pooled with those who got a second dose at roughly 12 weeks. The vaccinee samples were drawn from two UK trials, COV001 and COV002, one of which was a single-blind randomized controlled phase 2/3 trial testing AZD1222 (ChAdOx1 nCoV-19) in healthy adults. Trial participant PBMC samples were collected at day 0 and day 28 after the second dose for TCRbeta chain sequencing. This entry comes from a study of T cell responses to AZD1222 COVID-19 vaccine (dated by TCRdb to about 2021). In the study overall: TCR sequencing covered approximately 230 trial participants: roughly 200 given two doses of AZD1222 and about 26 given two doses of MenACWY control vaccine. Trial participants were enrolled by age into subgroups of 18-55, 56-69 and 70-plus years, and about 150, 27 and 61 TCR-sequenced participants, respectively, were included in these subgroups. Study-level results and caveats: In the small 56-69-year group, the increase in depth fell short of significance, most likely because of low power. Reportedly, almost half of the unique spike-specific TCRs recognized epitopes lying outside the regions that are mutated in the B.1.351 and B.1.1.7 variants. Because no samples from the day 14 peak response were available, repertoires could be characterized only after the peak T cell response. Only five or six AZD1222 recipients were SARS-CoV-2 seropositive at baseline, limiting conclusions about previously exposed vaccinees. Most participants were white British and females outnumbered males, and the authors suggested that clonal diversity may have been underestimated. Vaccine-associated CD4 TCRs spanned the whole spike protein, with dominant responses in regions 160-218 and 743-854. After two AZD1222 doses, spike-specific TCR breadth and depth were significantly higher than at day 0 and than in MenACWY recipients.

The CDR3 regions of human TCRbeta chains were subjected to immunosequencing. The study's own analysis went as follows. TCRs in the repertoires were matched against a reference library of SARS-CoV-2-specific TCRs that had been generated with the MIRA antigen-specificity platform. Breadth was defined as the fraction of unique TCRs that were SARS-CoV-2-associated. Depth was defined as the fraction of total T cells that were SARS-CoV-2-associated. Using the MIRA data, each spike-specific TCR was assigned both to the spike region to which the TCR was reactive and to a CD4 or CD8 class. Log10-transformed breadth and depth values were compared by one-way ANOVA with Sidak's multiple comparisons tests. Held by TCRdb, this immuneACCESS table contains in-frame sequences only and omits some clones. Under half of the omission traces to an unresolved V gene where checked; the cause of the rest is unknown. V and J calls and clone size are copied from that table; D and trimming were computed from the DNA. This sample comprises around 58,000 clones, roughly 90% of them detected only once. Roughly 15% of the sample is held by the ten biggest clonotypes.

The CDR3 runs 15 amino acids, cysteine and phenylalanine included. Only the CDR3 part of the read is kept: 45 bases, read in frame from the first base. Looking up the germline V gene (reference sequence) yields CDR1 MNHEY and CDR2 SMNVEV. V lost 5 bases and J lost 6 bases, and the count of bases not matched to a germline gene is 6. This material consisted of peripheral blood, taken 28 days after the second AZD1222 dose. The receptor chain draws on TRBV27 and TRBJ1-4; TRBD1 matches 10 bases in the middle. The sequence was obtained from an adult who received the AZD1222 COVID-19 vaccine. This receptor has the CDR3 CASSRQGADDEKLFF. DNA sequence: TGTGCCAGCAGTAGACAGGGGGCGGACGATGAAAAACTGTTTTTT.